Following are 8 T cell receptor beta chains from one sample sequenced in a study of neurological immune-mediated disorders. TCRdb re-called the 5' RACE reads through MiXCR, storing one row per CDR3 protein. The profile shows more than 70,000 distinct CDR3 sequences, 10% to 13% of them singletons. The source material was PBMCs. These receptors came from a man between 35 and 55 years old in good health.

This clonotype was recorded at least ten times. The CDR3 here is CSVELRATNNEQFF. The CDR3 bases are TGCAGCGTTGAGTTGCGGGCGACGAACAATGAGCAGTTCTTC. V is TRBV29-1 and J is TRBJ2-1, with D maybe TRBD2 (5 bases). Trimming shortened V by 3 bases and J by 5 bases, and 14 bases separated the two germline ends. Germline V gene data show CDR1 as SQVTM and CDR2 as ANQGSEA. This CDR3 spans 14 amino acids.

This clonotype appeared many times. The V call is TRBV5-1, the J call TRBJ1-6; 8 bases are a match to TRBD1. CDR1 is SGHRS and CDR2 is YFSETQ in the germline V gene. After removal of 3 bases from V and 7 bases from J, the junction contained 6 bases not matched to a gene. This CDR3 has 15 amino acids. Here the CDR3 reads CASSSTQGVNSPLHF. CDR3 sequence (DNA): TGCGCCAGCAGCTCCACACAGGGGGTCAATTCACCCCTCCACTTT. The full variable domain, in which reference TRBV5-1 and TRBJ1-6 provide the parts outside the CDR3, is KAGVTQTPRYLIKTRGQQVTLSCSPISGHRSVSWYQQTPGQGLQFLFEYFSETQRNKGNFPGRFSGRQFSNSRSEMNVSTLELGDSALYLCASSSTQGVNSPLHFGNGTRLTVT.

J is TRBJ2-4 and V is TRBV19; D may be TRBD2 (6 bases). This CDR3 region has 14 residues. Germline loops: CDR1 LNHDA, CDR2 SQIVND (reference sequence). With 3 bases removed from V and 7 bases from J, the gap between germline ends came to 13 bases. DNA for the CDR3: TGTGCCAGTAGTATGGCCGGGGGACTGAACATTCAGTACTTC. It translates to CASSMAGGLNIQYF.

This clonotype came up many times. V usage is TRBV12-3 or TRBV12-4 and J usage is TRBJ1-3; D is undetermined. The CDR3 is made up of 13 amino acids. Trimming pared 6 bases from V and 8 bases from J, leaving 14 bases between. CDR3 sequence (DNA): TGTGCCAGCAGCGTCCGAGGTTTCTACACCATATATTTT. Protein product: CASSVRGFYTIYF.

This clonotype was found many times. CDR3 sequence (DNA): TGTGCCAGCAGCCCTCACCGGGGGGGAAGGGCGGAAGCTTTCTTT. Encoded protein: CASSPHRGGRAEAFF. The rearrangement links TRBV3-1 to TRBJ1-1, with a weak D call TRBD1 (5 bases). Germline lookup yields CDR1 LGHDT and CDR2 YNNKEL (reference sequence). V shed 4 bases and J shed 8 bases, with 20 bases lying between them. The CDR3 runs 15 residues.

This clonotype was found many times. The gene calls are TRBV5-6 and TRBJ2-1, with 9 bases fitting TRBD1. The V gene's germline CDR1 is SGHDT and CDR2 YYEEEE. This CDR3 has 15 amino acids. The V and J ends lost 4 bases and 1 base, in that order; junction bases with no gene match: 3. In DNA, the CDR3 is TGTGCCAGCAGCGCAGGGACAGGGTCCTACAATGAGCAGTTCTTC. It encodes CASSAGTGSYNEQFF.

At least ten counts were recorded for this clonotype. The rearrangement uses TRBV28 and TRBJ2-7; no clear D gene. The CDR3 contains 14 residues. V was trimmed by 2 bases and J by 4 bases, leaving 12 bases between them. From germline, CDR1 is MDHEN and CDR2 SYDVKM. The CDR3 DNA follows: TGTGCCAGCAGTTTAAGGCTGAGTAGTTACGAGCAGTACTTC. Its translation: CASSLRLSSYEQYF.

In its sample, this clonotype was seen a few times. The chain has TRBV10-3 and TRBJ1-3; D uncertain. V gave up 4 bases and J gave up 8 bases, with 15 bases separating them. The CDR3 has 14 residues. CDR1 and CDR2 (germline): ENHRY, SYGVKD. CDR3 DNA: TGTGCCATCAGTGGGGTCGCGACACCGGACACCATATATTTT. Amino acid sequence: CAISGVATPDTIYF.